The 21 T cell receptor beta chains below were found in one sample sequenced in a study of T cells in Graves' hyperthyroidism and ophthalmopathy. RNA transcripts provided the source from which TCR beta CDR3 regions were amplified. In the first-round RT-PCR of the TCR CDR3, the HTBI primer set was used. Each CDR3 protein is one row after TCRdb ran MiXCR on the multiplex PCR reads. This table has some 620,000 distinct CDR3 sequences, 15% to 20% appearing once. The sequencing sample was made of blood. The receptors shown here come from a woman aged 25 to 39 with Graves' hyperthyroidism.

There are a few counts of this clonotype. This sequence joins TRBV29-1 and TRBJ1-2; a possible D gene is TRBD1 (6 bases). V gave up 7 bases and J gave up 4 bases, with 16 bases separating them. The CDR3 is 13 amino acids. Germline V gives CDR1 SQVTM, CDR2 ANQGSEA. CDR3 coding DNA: TGCAGCGGCTTTGGGGGGCTGGGCTATGGCTACACCTTC. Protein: CSGFGGLGYGYTF.

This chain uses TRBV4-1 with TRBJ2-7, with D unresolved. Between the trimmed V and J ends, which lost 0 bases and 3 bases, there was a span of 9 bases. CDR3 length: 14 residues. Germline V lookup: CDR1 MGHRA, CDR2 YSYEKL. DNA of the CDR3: TGCGCCAGCAGCCAAGATAGGATTAACTACGAGCAGTACTTC. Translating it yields CASSQDRINYEQYF.

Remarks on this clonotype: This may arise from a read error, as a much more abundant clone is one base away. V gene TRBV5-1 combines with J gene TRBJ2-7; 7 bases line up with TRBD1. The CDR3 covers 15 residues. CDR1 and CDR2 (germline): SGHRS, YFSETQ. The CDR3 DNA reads TGCGCCAGCAGCTTGGAACAGGGGAACAGGTACGAGCAGTGCTTC. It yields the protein CASSLEQGNRYEQCF.

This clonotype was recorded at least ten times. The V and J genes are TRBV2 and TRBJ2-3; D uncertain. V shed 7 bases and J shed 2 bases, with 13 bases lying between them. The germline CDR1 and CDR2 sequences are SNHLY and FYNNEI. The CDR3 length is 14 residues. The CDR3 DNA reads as TGTGCCAGCAAGGAAGTAGCCAACACAGATACGCAGTATTTT. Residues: CASKEVANTDTQYF.

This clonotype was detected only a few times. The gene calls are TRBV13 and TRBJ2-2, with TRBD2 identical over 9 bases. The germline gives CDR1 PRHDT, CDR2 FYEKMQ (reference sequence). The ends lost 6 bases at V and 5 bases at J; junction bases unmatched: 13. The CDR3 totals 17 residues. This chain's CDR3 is CASSLNGIAGETGELFF. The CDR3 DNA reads TGTGCCAGCAGTTTGAATGGTATAGCGGGAGAAACCGGGGAGCTGTTTTTT. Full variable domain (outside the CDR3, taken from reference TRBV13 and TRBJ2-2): AAGVIQSPRHLIKEKRETATLKCYPIPRHDTVYWYQQGPGQDPQFLISFYEKMQSDKGSIPDRFSAQQFSDYHSELNMSSLELGDSALYFCASSLNGIAGETGELFFGEGSRLTVL.

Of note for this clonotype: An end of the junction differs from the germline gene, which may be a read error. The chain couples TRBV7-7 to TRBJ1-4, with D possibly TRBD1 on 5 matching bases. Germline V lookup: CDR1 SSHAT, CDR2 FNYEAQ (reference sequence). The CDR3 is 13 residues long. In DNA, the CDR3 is TGTGCTAGCAGCACGACAGTAAATGAAAAACTGTTTTTT. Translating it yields CASSTTVNEKLFF.

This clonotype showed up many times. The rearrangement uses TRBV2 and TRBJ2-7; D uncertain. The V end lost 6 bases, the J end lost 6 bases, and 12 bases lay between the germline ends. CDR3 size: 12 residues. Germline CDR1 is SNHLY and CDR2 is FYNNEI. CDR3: CASRAGQREQYF. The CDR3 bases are TGTGCCAGCAGAGCCGGGCAACGCGAGCAGTACTTC. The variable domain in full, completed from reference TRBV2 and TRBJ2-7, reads EPEVTQTPSHQVTQMGQEVILRCVPISNHLYFYWYRQILGQKVEFLVSFYNNEISEKSEIFDDQFSVERPDGSNFTLKIRSTKLEDSAMYFCASRAGQREQYFGPGTRLTVT.

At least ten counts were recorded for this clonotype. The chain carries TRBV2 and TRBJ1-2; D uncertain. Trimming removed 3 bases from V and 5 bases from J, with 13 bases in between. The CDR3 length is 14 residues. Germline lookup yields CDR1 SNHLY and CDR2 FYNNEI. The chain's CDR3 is CASSDPGTDYGYTF. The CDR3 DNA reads TGTGCCAGCAGTGACCCCGGAACAGATTATGGCTACACCTTC.

The DNA for the CDR3 is TGTGCCAGTGGGGTAATCCGGACAATTAGGTACGAGCAGTACTTC. Amino acids: CASGVIRTIRYEQYF. The chain employs TRBV14 and TRBJ2-7; a possible D gene is TRBD1 (5 bases). The CDR3 sequence is 15 residues long. Trimming took 9 bases from V and 4 from J, leaving 22 bases between them. Germline-derived CDR1 and CDR2 are SGHDN and FVKESK.

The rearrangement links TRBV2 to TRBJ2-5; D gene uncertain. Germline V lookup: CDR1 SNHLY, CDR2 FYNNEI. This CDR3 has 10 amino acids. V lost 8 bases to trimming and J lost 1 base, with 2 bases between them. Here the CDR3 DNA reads TGTGCCAGCTTCCAAGAGACCCAGTACTTC. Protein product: CASFQETQYF.

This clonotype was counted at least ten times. In DNA, the CDR3 is TGTGCCAGCAGTTCTACAGGGTTGGAGACCCAGTACTTC. Translating gives CASSSTGLETQYF. The chain couples TRBV28 to TRBJ2-5, with a possible D match to TRBD1 (6 bases). The CDR3 is 13 amino acids. Trimming stripped 4 bases from V and 5 bases from J, with 11 bases between. Germline lookup yields CDR1 MDHEN and CDR2 SYDVKM.

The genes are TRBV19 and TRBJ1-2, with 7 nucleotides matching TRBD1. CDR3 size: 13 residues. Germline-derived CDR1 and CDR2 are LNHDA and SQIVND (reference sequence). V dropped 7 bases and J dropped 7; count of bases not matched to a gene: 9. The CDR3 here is CASNNRQGGGYTF. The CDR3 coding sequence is TGTGCCAGTAATAATAGACAGGGAGGTGGCTACACCTTC.

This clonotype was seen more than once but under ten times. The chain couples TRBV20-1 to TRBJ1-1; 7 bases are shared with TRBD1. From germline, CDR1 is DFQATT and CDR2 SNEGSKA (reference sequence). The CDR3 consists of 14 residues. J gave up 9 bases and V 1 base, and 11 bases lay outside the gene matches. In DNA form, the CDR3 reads TGCAGTGCTAGAGTTAGAGTCAGGGGGGGAAAAGCTTTCTTT. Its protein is CSARVRVRGGKAFF.

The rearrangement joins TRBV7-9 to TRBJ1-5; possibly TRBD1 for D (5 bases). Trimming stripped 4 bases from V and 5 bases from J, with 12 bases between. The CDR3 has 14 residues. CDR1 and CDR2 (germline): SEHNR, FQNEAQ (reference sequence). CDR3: CASSSNIGDQPQHF. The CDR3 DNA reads TGTGCCAGCAGCTCGAACATAGGGGATCAGCCCCAGCATTTT.

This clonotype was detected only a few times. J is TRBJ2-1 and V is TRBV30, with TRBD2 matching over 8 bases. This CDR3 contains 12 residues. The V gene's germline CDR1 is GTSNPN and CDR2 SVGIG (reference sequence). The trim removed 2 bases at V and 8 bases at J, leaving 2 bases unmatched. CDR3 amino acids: CAWSSAGDEQFF. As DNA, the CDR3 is TGTGCCTGGAGTTCAGCGGGAGATGAGCAGTTCTTC.

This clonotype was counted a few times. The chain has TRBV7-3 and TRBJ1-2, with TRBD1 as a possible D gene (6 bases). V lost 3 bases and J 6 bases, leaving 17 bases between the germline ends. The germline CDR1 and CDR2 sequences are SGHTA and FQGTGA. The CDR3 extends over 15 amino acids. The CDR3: CASSLGAGQLNGYTF. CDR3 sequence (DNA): TGTGCCAGCAGCTTGGGGGCCGGACAGCTAAATGGCTACACCTTC.

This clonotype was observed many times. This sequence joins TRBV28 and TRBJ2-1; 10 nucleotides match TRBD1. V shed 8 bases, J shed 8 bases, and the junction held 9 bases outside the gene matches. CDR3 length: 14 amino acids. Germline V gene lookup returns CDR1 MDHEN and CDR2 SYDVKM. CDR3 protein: CASRLGTGVDEQFF. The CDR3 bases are TGTGCCAGCCGTCTGGGGACAGGGGTTGATGAGCAGTTCTTC.

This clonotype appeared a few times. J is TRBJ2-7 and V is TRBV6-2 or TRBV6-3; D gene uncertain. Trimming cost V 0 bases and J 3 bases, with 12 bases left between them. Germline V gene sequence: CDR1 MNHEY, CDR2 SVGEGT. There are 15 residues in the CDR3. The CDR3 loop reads CASSYSSPSFYEQYF. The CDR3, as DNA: TGTGCCAGCAGTTACTCATCCCCTTCCTTCTACGAGCAGTACTTC.

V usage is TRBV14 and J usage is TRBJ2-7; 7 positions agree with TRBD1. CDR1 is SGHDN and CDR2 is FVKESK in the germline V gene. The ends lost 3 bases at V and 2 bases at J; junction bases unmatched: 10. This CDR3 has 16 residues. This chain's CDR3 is CASSQGPKTGTYEQYF. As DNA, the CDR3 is TGTGCCAGCAGCCAGGGTCCTAAGACAGGGACCTACGAGCAGTACTTC.

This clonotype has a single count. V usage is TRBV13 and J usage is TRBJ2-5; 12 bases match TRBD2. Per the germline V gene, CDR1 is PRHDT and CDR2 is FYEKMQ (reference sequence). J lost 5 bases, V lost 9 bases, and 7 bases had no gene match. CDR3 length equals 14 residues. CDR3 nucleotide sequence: TGTGCCAGTAAGACTAGCGGGGGAGGGGAGACCCAGTACTTC. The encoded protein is CASKTSGGGETQYF.

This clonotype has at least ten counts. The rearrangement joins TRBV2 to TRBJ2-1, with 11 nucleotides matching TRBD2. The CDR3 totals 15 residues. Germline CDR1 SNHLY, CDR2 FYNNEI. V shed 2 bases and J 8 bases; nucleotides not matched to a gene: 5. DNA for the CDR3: TGTGCCAGCAGTGAAAGAACTAGCGGGAGCCATGAGCAGTTCTTC. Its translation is CASSERTSGSHEQFF.